This T cell receptor (beta chain) was found in a study of regulatory T cells in long-lasting Graves disease. This clonotype was seen ten or more times. For TCR beta, libraries came from iRepertoire HTBI primers and Arm-PCR of CDR3 regions. One entry per CDR3 protein results from TCRdb running MiXCR on the multiplex PCR reads. The sample records around 420,000 distinct CDR3 sequences, over 12% being singletons. Time point defined: newly diagnosed GD, antithyroid drugs for less than 3 months. Following extraction of RNA from PBMCs, that RNA was used to make the TCR library. Graves' disease diagnosis relied on American Thyroid Association guidelines. With 5 bases removed from V and 5 bases from J, the gap between germline ends came to 15 bases. Germline loops: CDR1 SGHAT, CDR2 FQNNGV. This CDR3 is 15 amino acids long. These data also formed part of another study, on T cells in Graves' hyperthyroidism and ophthalmopathy. From that report: With a duration under 2 months, the hyperthyroidism was newly diagnosed in patients aged 18 to 65.

V gene TRBV11-2 combines with J gene TRBJ1-4; no clear D. This material consisted of peripheral blood mononuclear cells (PBMCs), taken at new diagnosis, from a patient treated with antithyroid drugs. This clonotype was obtained from a middle-aged woman with Graves disease. The CDR3 loop is CASSKPSAGNEKLFF. CDR3 DNA: TGTGCCAGCAGCAAACCCTCGGCTGGAAATGAAAAACTGTTTTTT.